This entry concerns a single TCR beta chain. Only in-frame clones appear in the TCRdb table, and some are missing; sequencing was by immunoSEQ multiplex PCR. The table lists approximately 2.4 million clones, approximately 95% of them singletons. These data are taken from a study of shared clonotypes between healthy human individuals. This CDR3 contains 15 residues. V lost 2 bases and J 3 bases, leaving 12 bases between the germline ends. Looked up from germline, CDR1 is SNHLY and CDR2 is FYNNEI. The sample consisted of naive CD4+ T cells sorted from blood. Noted subset: CD45RA+ positively selected. The source is a man younger than 35 in good health. The rearrangement links TRBV2 to TRBJ2-3; tentatively, D is TRBD2 (5 bases). The CDR3 is CASSESGKATDTQYF. The DNA of the CDR3 is TGTGCCAGCAGTGAATCCGGGAAGGCGACAGATACGCAGTATTTT.